What follows are 32 T cell receptor beta chains derived from one specimen sequenced in a study of cytomegalovirus exposure and HLA in healthy donors. Sequencing used immunoSEQ multiplex PCR; TCRdb keeps in-frame clones, though not all of them. The table includes some 240,000 clones, about nine tenths detected once. Sequencing input: PBMCs. The receptors derive from a woman under 30 in good health and CMV-seropositive.

This clone is a singleton in its sample. The chain has TRBV21-1 and TRBJ2-3; TRBD2 is taken as the D call from the table, unchecked against the DNA. TRBV21-1 is described as a pseudogene. The CDR3 sequence is 19 residues long. The CDR3 is CASSKPTRLAGELIDTQYF. CDR3 sequence (DNA): TGTGCCAGCAGCAAGCCCACCCGGCTAGCGGGAGAGTTGATAGATACGCAGTATTTT.

The V and J genes are TRBV5-1 and TRBJ2-1; D remains ambiguous. V was clipped by 5 bases and J by 5 bases, with 11 bases between them. This CDR3 contains 13 residues. The germline gives CDR1 SGHRS, CDR2 YFSETQ. The CDR3 spells CASRSGWDNEQFF. CDR3 in DNA: TGCGCCAGCAGGTCAGGATGGGACAATGAGCAGTTCTTC.

Of note for this clone: Other DNA sequences of this sample code for an identical CDR3. The rearrangement uses TRBV19 and TRBJ1-1, with D perhaps matching TRBD1 (5 bases). Germline assignment: CDR1 LNHDA and CDR2 SQIVND (reference sequence). Trimming removed 2 bases at V and 2 bases at J, with 6 bases between. This CDR3 has 13 amino acids. CDR3: CASSIRGNTEAFF. The CDR3 DNA reads TGTGCCAGTAGTATAAGGGGTAACACTGAAGCTTTCTTT.

In this sample, this clone turned up once. This sequence joins TRBV7-9 and TRBJ2-7, with TRBD2 as a possible D gene (6 bases). Germline values: CDR1 SEHNR, CDR2 FQNEAQ (reference sequence). This CDR3 comprises 13 residues. V was shortened by 5 bases and J by 3 bases, with 11 bases between the two germline ends. CDR3 coding DNA: TGTGCCAGCAGCCCCCGGGGGTACTACGAGCAGTACTTC. Protein: CASSPRGYYEQYF.

The gene calls are TRBV7-9 and TRBJ1-2, with 10 bases that match TRBD1. The germline V gene encodes CDR1 SEHNR and CDR2 FQNEAQ (reference sequence). The CDR3 runs 15 residues. J was trimmed by 0 bases and V by 6 bases; bases with no gene match: 4. This CDR3 reads CASSRGTGANYGYTF. In nucleotides, the CDR3 is TGTGCCAGCAGTCGGGGGACAGGGGCTAACTATGGCTACACCTTC. Full variable domain (rest looked up from reference TRBV7-9 and TRBJ1-2): DTGVSQNPRHKITKRGQNVTFRCDPISEHNRLYWYRQTLGQGPEFLTYFQNEAQLEKSRLLSDRFSAERPKGSFSTLEIQRTEQGDSAMYLCASSRGTGANYGYTFGSGTRLTVV.

The chain employs TRBV29-1 and TRBJ2-7; the D gene is possibly TRBD1 (6 bases). Germline values: CDR1 SQVTM, CDR2 ANQGSEA. This CDR3 contains 13 residues. Trimming removed 3 bases at V and 2 bases at J, with 11 bases between. CDR3 loop: CSVDEGTPYEQYF. The CDR3 bases are TGCAGCGTTGATGAGGGGACACCCTACGAGCAGTACTTC.

V is TRBV2 and J is TRBJ1-5, with D possibly being TRBD1 (6 bases). Germline CDR1 is SNHLY and CDR2 is FYNNEI. With 7 bases removed from V and 2 bases from J, the gap between germline ends came to 18 bases. The CDR3 extends over 16 amino acids. DNA of the CDR3: TGTGCCAGCACTGAGGGGCCGAGACAGGGCAATCAGCCCCAGCATTTT. Its translation: CASTEGPRQGNQPQHF.

This chain connects TRBV6-1 to TRBJ1-5; TRBD1 is a possible D gene (5 bases). The CDR3 totals 15 residues. CDR1 is MNHNS and CDR2 is SASEGT in the germline V gene. Trimming shortened V by 2 bases and J by 7 bases, and 15 bases separated the two germline ends. The CDR3 is CASSEIWGGRQPQHF. CDR3 DNA: TGTGCCAGCAGTGAAATTTGGGGCGGGAGGCAGCCCCAGCATTTT.

CDR3 in DNA: TGTGCCAGCAGCCCCGACGGACAGGGGCGCAATCAGCCCCAGCATTTT. Encoded protein: CASSPDGQGRNQPQHF. V gene TRBV28 combines with J gene TRBJ1-5; TRBD1 matches 9 bases. Germline lookup yields CDR1 MDHEN and CDR2 SYDVKM. There are 16 residues in the CDR3. V shed 6 bases and J 2 bases; nucleotides not matched to a gene: 8.

V is TRBV18 and J is TRBJ2-1; a weak D match, TRBD1 (6 bases). This CDR3 has 15 amino acids. Germline V lookup: CDR1 KGHSH, CDR2 LQKENI. V was cut by 3 bases and J by 0 bases, with 9 bases left in between. The DNA of the CDR3 is TGTGCCAGCTCACCTCCGGACAGCTCCTACAATGAGCAGTTCTTC. Residues: CASSPPDSSYNEQFF.

This chain uses TRBV5-4 with TRBJ2-3; D may be TRBD2 (6 bases). V lost 1 base to trimming and J lost 5 bases, with 14 bases between them. This CDR3 has 15 residues. Germline assignment: CDR1 SGHNT and CDR2 YYREEE (reference sequence). The CDR3 here is CASSLTGALEDTQYF. The CDR3 nucleotides read TGTGCCAGCAGCTTGACGGGAGCGTTGGAAGATACGCAGTATTTT.

The rearrangement joins TRBV10-1 to TRBJ1-2, with 7 positions matching TRBD1. Germline CDR1 is WNHNN and CDR2 is SYGVQD (reference sequence). This CDR3 comprises 12 residues. J gave up 4 bases and V 11 bases, and 7 bases lay outside the gene matches. The CDR3 DNA reads TGCGCCTCATACAGGGGAGTCTATGGCTACACCTTC. It codes for CASYRGVYGYTF.

CDR3 loop: CASSLLRDKAFF. The CDR3 bases are TGTGCCAGCAGTTTATTAAGAGATAAAGCTTTCTTT. The chain couples TRBV28 to TRBJ1-1, with D uncertain. CDR1 and CDR2 from the germline V gene are MDHEN and SYDVKM. V was shortened by 1 base and J by 9 bases, with 9 bases between the two germline ends. The CDR3 consists of 12 residues.

This sequence joins TRBV6-6 and TRBJ2-3; no reliable D call. V was shortened by 5 bases and J by 6 bases, with 6 bases between the two germline ends. Looked up from germline, CDR1 is MNHNY and CDR2 is SVGAGI (reference sequence). The CDR3 runs to 11 residues. The CDR3 coding sequence is TGTGCCAGCAGTCCACTGGATACGCAGTATTTT. The encoded protein is CASSPLDTQYF.

This chain uses TRBV7-6 with TRBJ2-7; 10 bases fit TRBD1. The J segment lost 6 bases and the V segment lost 4 bases, leaving 9 bases of the junction unmatched. Germline V gives CDR1 SGHVS, CDR2 FNYEAQ. This CDR3 contains 15 residues. The CDR3: CASSSGRQGAGEQYF. CDR3 nucleotide sequence: TGTGCCAGCAGCTCCGGACGACAGGGGGCTGGCGAGCAGTACTTC.

The table lists this clone with a count of one. The chain couples TRBV4-1 to TRBJ2-1; the match to TRBD2 covers 12 bases. The germline gives CDR1 MGHRA, CDR2 YSYEKL. V lost 4 bases, J lost 8 bases, and 6 bases stayed unmatched. The CDR3 is 15 amino acids. The CDR3 loop reads CASSLTSGSPDEQFF. DNA for the CDR3: TGCGCCAGCAGCCTGACTAGCGGGAGTCCAGATGAGCAGTTCTTC.

This rearrangement joins TRBV28 to TRBJ2-7; 8 positions agree with TRBD2. Germline loops: CDR1 MDHEN, CDR2 SYDVKM. The ends lost 4 bases at V and 5 bases at J; junction bases unmatched: 13. The CDR3 is 16 amino acids. The CDR3 here is CASSSPPGSGSHEQYF. As DNA, the CDR3 is TGTGCCAGCAGTTCCCCCCCGGGGAGCGGGAGTCACGAGCAGTACTTC.

The chain is built from TRBV10-3 and TRBJ1-1, with a tentative D call TRBD1 (5 bases). This CDR3 contains 14 residues. Trimming removed 4 bases at V and 4 bases at J, with 13 bases between. CDR1 and CDR2 from the germline V gene are ENHRY and SYGVKD. CDR3 in amino acids: CAISVGGDGTEAFF. The CDR3 bases are TGTGCCATCAGTGTGGGGGGGGATGGCACTGAAGCTTTCTTT.

This sequence joins TRBV19 and TRBJ2-7; 12 bases match TRBD2. The CDR3 is 15 amino acids. Germline CDR1 reads LNHDA; CDR2 reads SQIVND (reference sequence). Trimming at V came to 5 bases and at J to 5 bases, leaving 7 bases not matched to a gene. CDR3 residues: CASSGPSGRADEQYF. The CDR3 nucleotides are TGTGCCAGTAGTGGGCCTAGCGGGAGGGCCGACGAGCAGTACTTC.

The gene calls are TRBV9 and TRBJ2-3; D is undetermined. The CDR3 has 14 amino acids. Trimming took 0 bases from V and 4 from J, leaving 9 bases between them. CDR1 and CDR2 (germline): SGDLS, YYNGEE. This CDR3 is CASSVAGRADTQYF. CDR3 nucleotide sequence: TGTGCCAGCAGCGTAGCTGGTCGGGCAGATACGCAGTATTTT.

The V call is TRBV10-3, the J call TRBJ1-1; D might be TRBD1 (5 bases). Germline CDR1 ENHRY, CDR2 SYGVKD. Trimming took off 10 bases at V and 3 bases at J, with 24 bases between the two ends. CDR3 length equals 16 residues. CDR3 sequence (DNA): TGTGCCACCGCTAGCTCGGCAGGGTCGGGAGACACTGAAGCTTTCTTT. It yields the protein CATASSAGSGDTEAFF.

The gene calls are TRBV9 and TRBJ2-5; possible D gene TRBD2, 5 bases. Trimming stripped 0 bases from V and 1 base from J, with 10 bases between. CDR1 is SGDLS, CDR2 YYNGEE, per germline. The CDR3 is made up of 15 amino acids. The DNA for the CDR3 is TGTGCCAGCAGCGTAGAAGACGGGATCCAAGAGACCCAGTACTTC. Amino acid sequence: CASSVEDGIQETQYF.

The chain is built from TRBV6-5 and TRBJ1-2; 9 nucleotides align to TRBD1. Per the germline V gene, CDR1 is MNHEY and CDR2 is SVGAGI. This CDR3 comprises 15 residues. Trimming took 2 bases from V and 6 from J; bases not matched to a gene: 7. The CDR3 bases are TGTGCCAGCAGTTACACGGACAGGGGAAGTAATGGCTACACCTTC. Translation: CASSYTDRGSNGYTF.

The chain employs TRBV9 and TRBJ2-4; TRBD2 matches at 11 bases. The V and J ends lost 4 bases and 7 bases, in that order; junction bases with no gene match: 10. Per germline, CDR1 SGDLS and CDR2 YYNGEE. The CDR3 contains 16 residues. CDR3 in DNA: TGTGCCAGCAGCATGGGACTAGCGGACCCCTTTAACATTCAGTACTTC. Its translation: CASSMGLADPFNIQYF.

The chain carries TRBV14 and TRBJ2-7, with 8 bases lining up with TRBD2. The V and J ends lost 2 bases and 2 bases, in that order; junction bases with no gene match: 8. The CDR3 runs to 16 residues. Germline-derived CDR1 and CDR2 are SGHDN and FVKESK. This CDR3 is CASSQHGGREAYEQYF. The CDR3 DNA reads TGTGCCAGCAGCCAACATGGGGGGCGGGAGGCCTACGAGCAGTACTTC.

This chain uses TRBV7-3 with TRBJ2-3, with a weak D call TRBD1 (6 bases). The CDR3 spans 17 residues. Germline-derived CDR1 and CDR2 are SGHTA and FQGTGA. Deletions cut 9 bases from V and 3 bases from J, with 25 bases between. DNA for the CDR3: TGTGCCAGACCAAAATACAGGGAGAGTGTTACGACAGATACGCAGTATTTT. It encodes CARPKYRESVTTDTQYF. The full variable domain, in which reference TRBV7-3 and TRBJ2-3 provide the parts outside the CDR3, is GAGVSQTPSNKVTEKGKYVELRCDPISGHTALYWYRQSLGQGPEFLIYFQGTGAADDSGLPNDRFFAVRPEGSVSTLKIQRTERGDSAVYLCARPKYRESVTTDTQYFGPGTRLTVL.

The chain employs TRBV7-7 and TRBJ1-2; D may be TRBD1 (5 bases). V dropped 4 bases and J dropped 0 bases, with 21 bases sitting between them. Germline V gene lookup returns CDR1 SSHAT and CDR2 FNYEAQ (reference sequence). This CDR3 contains 18 residues. The CDR3, as DNA: TGTGCCAGCAGCTCCCCCGCAATTGCAGGGAGGTCTAACTATGGCTACACCTTC. It is translated as CASSSPAIAGRSNYGYTF.

The gene calls are TRBV19 and TRBJ2-3, with TRBD1 matching 7 bases. J was trimmed by 0 bases and V by 5 bases; bases with no gene match: 14. The CDR3 has 18 amino acids. The germline V gene encodes CDR1 LNHDA and CDR2 SQIVND (reference sequence). The CDR3 DNA is TGTGCCAGTAGTCCCTCAGGGGGTTCAGGACCTAGCACAGATACGCAGTATTTT. Amino acid sequence: CASSPSGGSGPSTDTQYF.

The chain uses TRBV7-7 and TRBJ2-1, with 9 bases lining up with TRBD2. CDR3 length: 15 residues. The V gene's germline CDR1 is SSHAT and CDR2 FNYEAQ (reference sequence). With 3 bases clipped from V and 6 bases from J, the junction kept 6 bases outside the gene matches. The CDR3 sequence is CASSFSTSGLNEQFF. Written as DNA, the CDR3 is TGTGCCAGCAGCTTCAGTACTAGCGGGCTCAATGAGCAGTTCTTC. The full variable domain, with the rest looked up from reference TRBV7-7 and TRBJ2-1, is GAGVSQSPRYKVTKRGQDVTLRCDPISSHATLYWYQQALGQGPEFLTYFNYEAQPDKSGLPSDRFSAERPEGSISTLTIQRTEQRDSAMYRCASSFSTSGLNEQFFGPGTRLTVL.

The rearrangement links TRBV7-3 to TRBJ2-5; TRBD2 agrees at 7 bases. V lost 2 bases and J lost 3; bases outside the gene matches: 3. The CDR3 spans 14 residues. Per the germline V gene, CDR1 is SGHTA and CDR2 is FQGTGA. The CDR3 is CASSLGGVKETQYF. Here the CDR3 DNA reads TGTGCCAGCAGCTTAGGGGGGGTGAAAGAGACCCAGTACTTC.

V is TRBV5-1 and J is TRBJ2-7; TRBD2 might be the D (5 bases). V lost 4 bases and J 0 bases, leaving 11 bases between the germline ends. The germline V gene encodes CDR1 SGHRS and CDR2 YFSETQ. The CDR3 runs 14 residues. CDR3 DNA sequence: TGCGCCAGCAGCGTGTTGGGGAGCTCCTACGAGCAGTACTTC. It encodes CASSVLGSSYEQYF.

The CDR3 DNA sequence: TGTGCCAGCAGCGTCGGACAGGGGGCTAATCAGCCCCAGCATTTT. Protein sequence: CASSVGQGANQPQHF. The genes are TRBV9 and TRBJ1-5; 11 nucleotides line up with TRBD1. CDR1 SGDLS and CDR2 YYNGEE come from the germline V gene. The CDR3 extends over 15 amino acids. The junction had 2 bases not matched to a gene; V was cut back by 2 bases and J by 4 bases.